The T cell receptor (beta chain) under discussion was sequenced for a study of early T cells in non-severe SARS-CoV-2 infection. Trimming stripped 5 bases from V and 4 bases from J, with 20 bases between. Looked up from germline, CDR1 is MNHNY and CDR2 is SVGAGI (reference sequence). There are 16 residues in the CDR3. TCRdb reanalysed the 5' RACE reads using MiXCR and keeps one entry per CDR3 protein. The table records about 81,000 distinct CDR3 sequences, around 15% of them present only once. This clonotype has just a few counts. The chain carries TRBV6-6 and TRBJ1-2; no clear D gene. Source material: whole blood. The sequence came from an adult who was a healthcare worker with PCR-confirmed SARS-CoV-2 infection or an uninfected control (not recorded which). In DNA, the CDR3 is TGTGCCAGCAGTCAACTCCGCAAGGGCGAGGGCTATGGCTACACCTTC. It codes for CASSQLRKGEGYGYTF.